Included here is one TCR beta chain sequence, with context. The sample is drawn from a study of blood T cell repertoires in COVID-19. Study in general: The origin of the acute and convalescent COVID-19 samples was the United States, Italy and Spain. Sources were T cells, B-cell-depleted T cells, or PBMCs; the material itself was cDNA or gDNA.

Original data processing: Reference gene primer amplification gave estimated nucleated cell counts. Sequencing used immunoSEQ multiplex PCR; TCRdb keeps in-frame clones, though not all of them. The D gene and trimming were derived from the DNA, and the V and J assignments and clone size from that table. The repertoire includes roughly 55,000 clones, roughly 80% of them detected once, and roughly 10% sits in the top ten. Germline CDR1 and CDR2: PRHDT and FYEKMQ (reference sequence). The J segment lost 2 bases and the V segment lost 7 bases, leaving 15 bases of the junction unmatched. The CDR3 spans 17 residues.

Sequenced input: peripheral blood. The source of this sequence is a human donor in a cohort sampled during active COVID-19. The chain couples TRBV13 to TRBJ2-3; 7 bases match TRBD2. The CDR3 loop is CASTQGGGGWDTDTQYF. CDR3 sequence (DNA): TGTGCCAGCACCCAGGGCGGGGGAGGTTGGGACACAGATACGCAGTATTTT.